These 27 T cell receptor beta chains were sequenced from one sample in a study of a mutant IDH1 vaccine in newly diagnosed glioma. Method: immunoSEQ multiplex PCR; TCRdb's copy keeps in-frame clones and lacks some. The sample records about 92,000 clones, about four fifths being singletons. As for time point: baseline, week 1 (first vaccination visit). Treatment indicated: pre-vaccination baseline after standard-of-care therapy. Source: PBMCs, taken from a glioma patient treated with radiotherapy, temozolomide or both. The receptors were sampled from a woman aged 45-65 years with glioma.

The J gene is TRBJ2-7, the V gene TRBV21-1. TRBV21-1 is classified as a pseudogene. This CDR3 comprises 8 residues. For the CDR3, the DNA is TGTGCCAGCCACGAGCAGTACTTC. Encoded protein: CASHEQYF.

CDR3 bases: TGTGCCAGCATACTGGACAGGGTGGGCAATCAGCCCCAGCATTTT. It is translated as CASILDRVGNQPQHF. This chain uses TRBV2 with TRBJ1-5; 8 nucleotides align to TRBD1. Trimming cost V 7 bases and J 2 bases; bases outside gene matches: 7. Looked up from germline, CDR1 is SNHLY and CDR2 is FYNNEI. This CDR3 has 15 amino acids. Combining the CDR3 with reference TRBV2 and TRBJ1-5 gives the whole variable domain EPEVTQTPSHQVTQMGQEVILRCVPISNHLYFYWYRQILGQKVEFLVSFYNNEISEKSEIFDDQFSVERPDGSNFTLKIRSTKLEDSAMYFCASILDRVGNQPQHFGDGTRLSIL.

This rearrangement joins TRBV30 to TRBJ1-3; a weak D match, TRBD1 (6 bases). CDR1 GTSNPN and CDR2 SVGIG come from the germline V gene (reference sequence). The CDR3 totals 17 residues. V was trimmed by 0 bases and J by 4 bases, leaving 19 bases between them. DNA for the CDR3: TGTGCCTGGAGTGTGTTACAGGGCCCTGCTCGGGGAAACACCATATATTTT. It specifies CAWSVLQGPARGNTIYF.

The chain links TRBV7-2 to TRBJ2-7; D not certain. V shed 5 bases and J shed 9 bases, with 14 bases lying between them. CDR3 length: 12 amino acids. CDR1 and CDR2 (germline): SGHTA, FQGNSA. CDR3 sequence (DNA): TGTGCCAGCAGCCCCGGAGTAGCACCGCAGTACTTC. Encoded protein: CASSPGVAPQYF.

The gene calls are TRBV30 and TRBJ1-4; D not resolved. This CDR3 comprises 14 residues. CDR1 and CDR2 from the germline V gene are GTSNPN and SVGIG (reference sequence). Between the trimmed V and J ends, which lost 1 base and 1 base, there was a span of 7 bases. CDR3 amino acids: CAWSERVTNEKLFF. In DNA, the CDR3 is TGTGCCTGGAGTGAACGGGTAACTAATGAAAAACTGTTTTTT.

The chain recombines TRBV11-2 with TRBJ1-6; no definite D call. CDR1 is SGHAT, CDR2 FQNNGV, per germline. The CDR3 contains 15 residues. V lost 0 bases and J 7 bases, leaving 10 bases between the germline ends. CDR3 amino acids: CASSLEGSYNSPLHF. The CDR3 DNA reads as TGTGCCAGCAGCTTAGAAGGCAGCTACAATTCACCCCTCCACTTT.

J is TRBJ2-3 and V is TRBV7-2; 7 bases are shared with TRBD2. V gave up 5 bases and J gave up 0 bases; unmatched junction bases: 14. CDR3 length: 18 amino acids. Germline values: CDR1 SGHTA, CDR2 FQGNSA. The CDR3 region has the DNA TGTGCCAGCAGCCCACCGGGGGGAGGGTTCTCTAGCACAGATACGCAGTATTTT. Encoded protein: CASSPPGGGFSSTDTQYF.

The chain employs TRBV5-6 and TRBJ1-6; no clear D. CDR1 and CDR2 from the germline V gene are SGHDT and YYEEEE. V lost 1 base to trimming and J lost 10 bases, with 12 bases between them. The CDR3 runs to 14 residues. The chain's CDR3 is CASSLWWIESPLHF. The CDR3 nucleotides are TGTGCCAGCAGCTTGTGGTGGATTGAGTCACCCCTCCACTTT.

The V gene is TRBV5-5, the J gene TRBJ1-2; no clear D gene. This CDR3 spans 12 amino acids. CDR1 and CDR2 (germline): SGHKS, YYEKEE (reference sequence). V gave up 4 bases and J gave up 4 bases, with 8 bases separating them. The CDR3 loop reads CASSSSFYGYTF. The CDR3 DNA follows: TGTGCCAGCAGCAGTTCTTTCTATGGCTACACCTTC.

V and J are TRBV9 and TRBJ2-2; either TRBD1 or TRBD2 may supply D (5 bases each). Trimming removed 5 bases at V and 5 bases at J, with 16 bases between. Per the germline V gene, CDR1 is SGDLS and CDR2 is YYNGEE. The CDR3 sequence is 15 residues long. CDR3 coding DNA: TGTGCCAGCAGAGAGGGGCCCGCCGGAACCGGGGAGCTGTTTTTT. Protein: CASREGPAGTGELFF.

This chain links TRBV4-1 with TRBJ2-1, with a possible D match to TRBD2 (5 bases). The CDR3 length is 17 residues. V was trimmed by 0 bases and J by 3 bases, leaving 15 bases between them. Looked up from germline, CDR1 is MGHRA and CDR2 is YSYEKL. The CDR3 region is CASSQDAGSRDYNEQFF. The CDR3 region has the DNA TGCGCCAGCAGCCAAGATGCGGGTTCTCGAGACTACAATGAGCAGTTCTTC.

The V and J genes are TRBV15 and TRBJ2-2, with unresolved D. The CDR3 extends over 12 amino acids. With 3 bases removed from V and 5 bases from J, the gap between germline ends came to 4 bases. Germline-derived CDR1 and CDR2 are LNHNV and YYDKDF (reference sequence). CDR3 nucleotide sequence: TGTGCCACCAGCAGGGTGACCGGGGAGCTGTTTTTT. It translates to CATSRVTGELFF.

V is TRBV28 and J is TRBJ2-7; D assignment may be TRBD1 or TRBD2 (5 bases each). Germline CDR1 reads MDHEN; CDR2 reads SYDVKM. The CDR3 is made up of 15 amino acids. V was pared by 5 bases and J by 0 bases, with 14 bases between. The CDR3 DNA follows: TGTGCCAGCAGTCCCGCGGGCAGGGACTCCTACGAGCAGTACTTC. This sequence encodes CASSPAGRDSYEQYF.

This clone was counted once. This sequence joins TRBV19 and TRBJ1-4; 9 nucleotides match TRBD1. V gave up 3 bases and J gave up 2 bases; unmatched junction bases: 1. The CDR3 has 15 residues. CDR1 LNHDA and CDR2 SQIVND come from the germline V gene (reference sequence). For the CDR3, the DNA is TGTGCCAGTAGTATGGGGACAGGGACTAATGAAAAACTGTTTTTT. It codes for CASSMGTGTNEKLFF. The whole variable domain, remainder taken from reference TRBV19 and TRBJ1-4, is DGGITQSPKYLFRKEGQNVTLSCEQNLNHDAMYWYRQDPGQGLRLIYYSQIVNDFQKGDIAEGYSVSREKKESFPLTVTSAQKNPTAFYLCASSMGTGTNEKLFFGSGTQLSVL.

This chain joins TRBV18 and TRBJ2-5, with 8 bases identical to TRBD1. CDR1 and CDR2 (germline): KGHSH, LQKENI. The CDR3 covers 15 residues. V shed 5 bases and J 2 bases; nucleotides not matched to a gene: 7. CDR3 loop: CASSSGTGEQETQYF. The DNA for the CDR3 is TGTGCCAGCTCATCCGGGACAGGCGAACAAGAGACCCAGTACTTC. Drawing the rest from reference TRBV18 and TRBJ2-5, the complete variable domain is NAGVMQNPRHLVRRRGQEARLRCSPMKGHSHVYWYRQLPEEGLKFMVYLQKENIIDESGMPKERFSAEFPKEGPSILRIQQVVRGDSAAYFCASSSGTGEQETQYFGPGTRLLVL.

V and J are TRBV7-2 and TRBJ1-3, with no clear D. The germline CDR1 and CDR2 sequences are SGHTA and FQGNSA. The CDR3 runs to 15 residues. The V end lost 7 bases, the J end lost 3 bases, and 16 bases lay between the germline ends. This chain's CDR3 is CASTPTVTLGNTIYF. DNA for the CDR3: TGTGCCAGCACCCCCACAGTAACCCTTGGAAACACCATATATTTT.

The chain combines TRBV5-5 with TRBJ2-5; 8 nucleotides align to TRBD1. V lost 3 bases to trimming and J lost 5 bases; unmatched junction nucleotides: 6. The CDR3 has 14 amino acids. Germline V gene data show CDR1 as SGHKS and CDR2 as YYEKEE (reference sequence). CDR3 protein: CASSSGQGRETQYF. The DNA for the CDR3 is TGTGCCAGCAGCTCAGGACAGGGTCGGGAGACCCAGTACTTC.

The CDR3 DNA is TGTGCCAGCAGCTACGCGGGCGGGGGGCTCCAAGAGACCCAGTACTTC. It yields the protein CASSYAGGGLQETQYF. The J gene is TRBJ2-5, the V gene TRBV11-3, with TRBD2 matching 8 bases. J lost 1 base, V lost 4 bases, and 8 bases had no gene match. The germline gives CDR1 SGHNT, CDR2 YENEEA. There are 16 residues in the CDR3.

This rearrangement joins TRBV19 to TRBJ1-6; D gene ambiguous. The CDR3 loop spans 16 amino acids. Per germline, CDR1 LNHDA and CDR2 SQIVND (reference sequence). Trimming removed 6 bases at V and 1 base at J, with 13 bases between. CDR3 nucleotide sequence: TGTGCCAGTAGAATTGAGACACTATCCTATAATTCACCCCTCCACTTT. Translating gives CASRIETLSYNSPLHF.

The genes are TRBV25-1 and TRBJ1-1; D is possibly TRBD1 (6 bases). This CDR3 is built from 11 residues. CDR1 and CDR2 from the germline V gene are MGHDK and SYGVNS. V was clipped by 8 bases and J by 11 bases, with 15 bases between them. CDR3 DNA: TGTGCCAGCGGCTACAGGGTGGGCGCTTTCTTT. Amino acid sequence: CASGYRVGAFF.

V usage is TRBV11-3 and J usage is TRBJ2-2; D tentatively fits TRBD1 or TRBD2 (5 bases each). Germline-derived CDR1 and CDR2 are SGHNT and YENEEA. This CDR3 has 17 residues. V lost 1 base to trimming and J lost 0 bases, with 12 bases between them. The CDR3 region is CASSLVGGTSNTGELFF. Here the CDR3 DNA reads TGTGCCAGCAGCTTAGTTGGGGGTACGTCGAACACCGGGGAGCTGTTTTTT. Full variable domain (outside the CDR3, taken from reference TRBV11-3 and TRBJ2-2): EAGVVQSPRYKIIEKKQPVAFWCNPISGHNTLYWYLQNLGQGPELLIRYENEEAVDDSQLPKDRFSAERLKGVDSTLKIQPAELGDSAVYLCASSLVGGTSNTGELFFGEGSRLTVL.

The CDR3 DNA reads TGTGCCAGTACCGCCCGAGGGGGGACCCAGCATTTT. Its protein is CASTARGGTQHF. J is TRBJ1-5 and V is TRBV19, with D possibly matching TRBD1 (6 bases). The germline V gene encodes CDR1 LNHDA and CDR2 SQIVND (reference sequence). This CDR3 has 12 residues. Deletions cut 7 bases from V and 11 bases from J, with 15 bases between. The full variable domain, completed using reference TRBV19 and TRBJ1-5, is DGGITQSPKYLFRKEGQNVTLSCEQNLNHDAMYWYRQDPGQGLRLIYYSQIVNDFQKGDIAEGYSVSREKKESFPLTVTSAQKNPTAFYLCASTARGGTQHFGDGTRLSIL.

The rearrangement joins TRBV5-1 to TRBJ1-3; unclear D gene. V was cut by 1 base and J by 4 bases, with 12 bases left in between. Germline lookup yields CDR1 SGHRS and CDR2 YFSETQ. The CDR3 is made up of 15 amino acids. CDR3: CASSLILDPGNTIYF. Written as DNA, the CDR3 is TGCGCCAGCAGCTTGATCCTCGACCCCGGAAACACCATATATTTT. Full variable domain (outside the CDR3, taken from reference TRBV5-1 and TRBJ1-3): KAGVTQTPRYLIKTRGQQVTLSCSPISGHRSVSWYQQTPGQGLQFLFEYFSETQRNKGNFPGRFSGRQFSNSRSEMNVSTLELGDSALYLCASSLILDPGNTIYFGEGSWLTVV.

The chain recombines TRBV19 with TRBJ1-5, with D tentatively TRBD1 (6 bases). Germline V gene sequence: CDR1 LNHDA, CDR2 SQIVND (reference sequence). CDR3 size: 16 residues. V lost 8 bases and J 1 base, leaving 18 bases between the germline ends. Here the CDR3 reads CASHRDVQRSNQPQHF. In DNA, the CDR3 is TGTGCCAGTCACAGGGACGTACAAAGAAGCAATCAGCCCCAGCATTTT.

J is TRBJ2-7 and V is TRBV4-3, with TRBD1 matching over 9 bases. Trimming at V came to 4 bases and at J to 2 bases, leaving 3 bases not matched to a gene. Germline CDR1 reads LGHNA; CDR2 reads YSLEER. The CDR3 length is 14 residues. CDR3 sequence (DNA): TGCGCCAGCAGCCGGGACAGGGTGGCCTACGAGCAGTACTTC. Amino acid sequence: CASSRDRVAYEQYF.

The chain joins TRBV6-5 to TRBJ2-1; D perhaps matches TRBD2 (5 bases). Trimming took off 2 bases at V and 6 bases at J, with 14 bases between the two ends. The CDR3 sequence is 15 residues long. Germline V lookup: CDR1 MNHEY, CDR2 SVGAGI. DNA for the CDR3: TGTGCCAGCAGTTACCTGACACCGGGAACCAATGAGCAGTTCTTC. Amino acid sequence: CASSYLTPGTNEQFF.

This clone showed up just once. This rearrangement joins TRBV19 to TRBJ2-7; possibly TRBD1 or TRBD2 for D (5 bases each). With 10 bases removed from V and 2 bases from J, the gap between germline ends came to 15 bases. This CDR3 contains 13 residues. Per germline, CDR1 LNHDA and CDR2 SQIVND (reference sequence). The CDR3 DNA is TGTGCCACCTCCCGGGGCAGAACCTACGAGCAGTACTTC. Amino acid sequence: CATSRGRTYEQYF.